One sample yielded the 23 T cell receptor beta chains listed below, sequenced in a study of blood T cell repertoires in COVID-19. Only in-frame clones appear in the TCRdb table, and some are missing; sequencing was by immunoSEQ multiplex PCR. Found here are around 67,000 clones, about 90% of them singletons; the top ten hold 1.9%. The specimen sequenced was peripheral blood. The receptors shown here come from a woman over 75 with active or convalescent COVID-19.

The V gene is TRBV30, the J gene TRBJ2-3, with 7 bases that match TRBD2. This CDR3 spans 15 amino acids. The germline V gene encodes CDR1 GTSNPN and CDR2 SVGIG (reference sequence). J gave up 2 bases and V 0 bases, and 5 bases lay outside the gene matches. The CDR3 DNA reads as TGTGCCTGGAGTGTACGAGGGAGGGCCACAGATACGCAGTATTTT. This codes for CAWSVRGRATDTQYF.

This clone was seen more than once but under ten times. CDR3 sequence: CATSDTKQALNNSPLHF. The CDR3 region has the DNA TGTGCCACCAGTGATACAAAACAGGCCCTAAATAATTCACCCCTCCACTTT. This chain links TRBV24-1 with TRBJ1-6, with D tentatively TRBD1 (5 bases). The CDR3 consists of 17 residues. The germline gives CDR1 KGHDR, CDR2 SFDVKD. Trimming took off 3 bases at V and 5 bases at J, with 16 bases between the two ends.

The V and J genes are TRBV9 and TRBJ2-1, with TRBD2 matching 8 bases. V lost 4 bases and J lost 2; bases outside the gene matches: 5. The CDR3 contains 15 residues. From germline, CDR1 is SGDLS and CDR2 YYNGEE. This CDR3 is CASSSGGGPYNEQFF. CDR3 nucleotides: TGTGCCAGCAGCTCCGGGGGGGGCCCCTACAATGAGCAGTTCTTC. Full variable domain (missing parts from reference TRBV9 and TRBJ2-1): DSGVTQTPKHLITATGQRVTLRCSPRSGDLSVYWYQQSLDQGLQFLIQYYNGEERAKGNILERFSAQQFPDLHSELNLSSLELGDSALYFCASSSGGGPYNEQFFGPGTRLTVL.

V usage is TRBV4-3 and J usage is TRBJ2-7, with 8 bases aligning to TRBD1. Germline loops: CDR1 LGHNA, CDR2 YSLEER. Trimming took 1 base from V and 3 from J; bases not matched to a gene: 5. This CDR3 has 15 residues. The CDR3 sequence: CASSQGGQGIYEQYF. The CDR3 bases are TGCGCCAGCAGCCAAGGAGGACAGGGTATCTACGAGCAGTACTTC.

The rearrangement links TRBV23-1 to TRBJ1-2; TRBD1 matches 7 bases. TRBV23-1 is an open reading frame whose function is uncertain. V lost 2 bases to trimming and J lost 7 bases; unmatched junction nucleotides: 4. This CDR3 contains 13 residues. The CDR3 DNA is TGCGCCAGCAGTCAAAGGGGGCGGTTTGGCTACACCTTC. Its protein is CASSQRGRFGYTF.

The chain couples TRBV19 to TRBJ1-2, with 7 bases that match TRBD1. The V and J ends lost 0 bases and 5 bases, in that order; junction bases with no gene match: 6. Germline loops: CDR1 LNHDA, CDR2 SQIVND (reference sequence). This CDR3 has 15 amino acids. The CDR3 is CASSIEGDSLYGYTF. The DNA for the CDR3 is TGTGCCAGTAGTATAGAGGGGGACAGTCTATATGGCTACACCTTC. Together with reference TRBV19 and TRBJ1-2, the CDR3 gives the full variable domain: DGGITQSPKYLFRKEGQNVTLSCEQNLNHDAMYWYRQDPGQGLRLIYYSQIVNDFQKGDIAEGYSVSREKKESFPLTVTSAQKNPTAFYLCASSIEGDSLYGYTFGSGTRLTVV.

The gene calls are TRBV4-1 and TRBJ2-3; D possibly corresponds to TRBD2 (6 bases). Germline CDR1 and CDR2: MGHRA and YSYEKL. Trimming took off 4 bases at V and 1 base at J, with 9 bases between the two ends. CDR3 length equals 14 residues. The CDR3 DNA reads TGCGCCAGCAGCCTACCTAGCGGCACAGATACGCAGTATTTT. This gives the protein CASSLPSGTDTQYF.

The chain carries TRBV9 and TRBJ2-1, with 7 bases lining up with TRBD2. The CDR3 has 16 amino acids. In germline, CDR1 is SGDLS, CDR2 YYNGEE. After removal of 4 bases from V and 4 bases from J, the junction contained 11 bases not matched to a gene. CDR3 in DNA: TGTGCCAGCAGCCCCCCCCAGCGGGGAAGGTACAATGAGCAGTTCTTC. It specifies CASSPPQRGRYNEQFF.

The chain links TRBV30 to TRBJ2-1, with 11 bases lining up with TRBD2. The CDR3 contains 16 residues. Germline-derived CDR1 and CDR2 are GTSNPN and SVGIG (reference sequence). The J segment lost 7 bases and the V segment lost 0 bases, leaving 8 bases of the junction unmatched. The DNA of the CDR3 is TGTGCCTGGAGTGTAACTCGGGCTAGCGGGAGGAATGAGCAGTTCTTC. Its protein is CAWSVTRASGRNEQFF. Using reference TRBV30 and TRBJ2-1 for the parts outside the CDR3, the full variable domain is SQTIHQWPATLVQPVGSPLSLECTVEGTSNPNLYWYRQAAGRGLQLLFYSVGIGQISSEVPQNLSASRPQDRQFILSSKKLLLSDSGFYLCAWSVTRASGRNEQFFGPGTRLTVL.

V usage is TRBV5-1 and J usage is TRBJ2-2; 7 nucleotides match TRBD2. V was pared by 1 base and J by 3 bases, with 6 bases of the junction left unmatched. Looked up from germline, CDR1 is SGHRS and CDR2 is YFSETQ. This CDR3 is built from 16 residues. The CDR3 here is CASSLLGEGHTGELFF. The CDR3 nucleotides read TGCGCCAGCAGCTTGCTTGGGGAGGGCCACACCGGGGAGCTGTTTTTT.

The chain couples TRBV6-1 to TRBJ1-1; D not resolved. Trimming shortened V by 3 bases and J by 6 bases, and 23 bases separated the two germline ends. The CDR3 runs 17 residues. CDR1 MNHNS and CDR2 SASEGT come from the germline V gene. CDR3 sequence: CASSDQIYSVARAEAFF. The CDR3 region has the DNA TGTGCCAGCAGTGACCAAATTTACTCGGTCGCGAGGGCTGAAGCTTTCTTT.

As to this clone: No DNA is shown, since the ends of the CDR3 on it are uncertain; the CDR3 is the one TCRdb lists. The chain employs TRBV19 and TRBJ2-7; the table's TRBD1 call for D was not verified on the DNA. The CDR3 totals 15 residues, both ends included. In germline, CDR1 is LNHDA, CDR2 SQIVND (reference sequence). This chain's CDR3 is CASTSGTGGSYEQYF.

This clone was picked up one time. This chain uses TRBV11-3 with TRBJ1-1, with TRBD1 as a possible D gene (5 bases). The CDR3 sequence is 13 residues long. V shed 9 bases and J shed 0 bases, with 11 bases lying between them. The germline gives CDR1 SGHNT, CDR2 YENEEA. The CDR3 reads CARRRGMNTEAFF. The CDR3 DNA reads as TGTGCCAGGCGGCGGGGGATGAACACTGAAGCTTTCTTT. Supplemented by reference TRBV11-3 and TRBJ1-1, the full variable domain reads EAGVVQSPRYKIIEKKQPVAFWCNPISGHNTLYWYLQNLGQGPELLIRYENEEAVDDSQLPKDRFSAERLKGVDSTLKIQPAELGDSAVYLCARRRGMNTEAFFGQGTRLTVV.

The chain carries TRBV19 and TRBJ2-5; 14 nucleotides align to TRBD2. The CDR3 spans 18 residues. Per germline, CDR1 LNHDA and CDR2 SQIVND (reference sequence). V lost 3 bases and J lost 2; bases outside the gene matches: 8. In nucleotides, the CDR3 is TGTGCCAGTAGTATCTCCGGGACTAGCGGGGGTTCTCAAGAGACCCAGTACTTC. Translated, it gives CASSISGTSGGSQETQYF.

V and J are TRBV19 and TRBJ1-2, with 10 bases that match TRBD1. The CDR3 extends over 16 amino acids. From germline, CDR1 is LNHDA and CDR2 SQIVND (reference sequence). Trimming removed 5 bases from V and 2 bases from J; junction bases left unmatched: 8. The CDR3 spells CASSRPRTGGNYGYTF. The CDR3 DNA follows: TGTGCCAGTAGTCGTCCCCGGACAGGGGGGAACTATGGCTACACCTTC.

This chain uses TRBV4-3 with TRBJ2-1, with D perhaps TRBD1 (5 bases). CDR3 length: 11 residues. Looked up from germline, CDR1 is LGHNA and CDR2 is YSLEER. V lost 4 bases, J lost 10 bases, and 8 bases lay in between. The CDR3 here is CASSRTGEQFF. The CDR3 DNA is TGCGCCAGCAGCCGAACAGGAGAGCAGTTCTTC.

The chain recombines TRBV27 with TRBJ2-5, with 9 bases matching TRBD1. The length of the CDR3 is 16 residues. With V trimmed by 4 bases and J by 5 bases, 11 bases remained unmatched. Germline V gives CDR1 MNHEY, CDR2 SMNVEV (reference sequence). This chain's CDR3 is CASSSPGTGPLETQYF. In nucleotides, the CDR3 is TGTGCCAGCAGTTCCCCAGGGACAGGGCCGCTGGAGACCCAGTACTTC.

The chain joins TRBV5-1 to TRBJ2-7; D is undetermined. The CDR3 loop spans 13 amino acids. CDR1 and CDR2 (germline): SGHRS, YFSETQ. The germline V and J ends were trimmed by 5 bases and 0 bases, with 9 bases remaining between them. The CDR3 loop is CASSFDISYEQYF. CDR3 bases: TGCGCCAGCAGTTTTGACATCTCCTACGAGCAGTACTTC.

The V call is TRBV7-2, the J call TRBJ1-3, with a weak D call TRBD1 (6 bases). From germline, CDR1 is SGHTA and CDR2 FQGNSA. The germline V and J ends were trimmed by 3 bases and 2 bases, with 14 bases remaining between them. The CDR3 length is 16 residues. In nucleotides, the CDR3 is TGTGCCAGCAGCTTGGGGGCCGGGGGGGCTGGAAACACCATATATTTT. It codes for CASSLGAGGAGNTIYF.

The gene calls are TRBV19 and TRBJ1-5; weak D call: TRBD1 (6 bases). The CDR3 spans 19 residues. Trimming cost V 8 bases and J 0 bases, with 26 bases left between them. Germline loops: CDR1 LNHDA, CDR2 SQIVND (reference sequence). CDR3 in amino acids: CASGPRKWGRVHSNQPQHF. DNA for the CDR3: TGTGCCAGTGGACCCCGGAAGTGGGGGCGGGTCCATAGCAATCAGCCCCAGCATTTT. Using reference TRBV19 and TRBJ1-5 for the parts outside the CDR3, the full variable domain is DGGITQSPKYLFRKEGQNVTLSCEQNLNHDAMYWYRQDPGQGLRLIYYSQIVNDFQKGDIAEGYSVSREKKESFPLTVTSAQKNPTAFYLCASGPRKWGRVHSNQPQHFGDGTRLSIL.

The CDR3 reads CASSSLPGGLQETQYF. CDR3 nucleotides: TGTGCCAGCAGCTCGTTACCGGGGGGGCTCCAAGAGACCCAGTACTTC. The chain is built from TRBV11-2 and TRBJ2-5; 8 bases match TRBD2. The V segment lost 4 bases and the J segment 1 base; nucleotides outside the gene matches: 8. The CDR3 runs 16 residues. Germline assignment: CDR1 SGHAT and CDR2 FQNNGV.

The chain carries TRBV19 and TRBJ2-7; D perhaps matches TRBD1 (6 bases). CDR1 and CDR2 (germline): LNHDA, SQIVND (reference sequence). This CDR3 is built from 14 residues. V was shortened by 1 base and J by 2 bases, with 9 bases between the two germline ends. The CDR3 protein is CASSIGGQTYEQYF. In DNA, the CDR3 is TGTGCCAGTAGTATAGGAGGACAGACCTACGAGCAGTACTTC.

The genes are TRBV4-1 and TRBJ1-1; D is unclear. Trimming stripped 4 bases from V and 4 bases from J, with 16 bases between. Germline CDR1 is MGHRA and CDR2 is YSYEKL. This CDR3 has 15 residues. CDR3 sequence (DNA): TGCGCCAGCAGCCCACGAGCGGGTTTGGGCACTGAAGCTTTCTTT. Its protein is CASSPRAGLGTEAFF.